This T cell receptor beta chain was retrieved from a study of blood T cell repertoires in COVID-19. J lost 9 bases, V lost 0 bases, and 8 bases had no gene match. The CDR3 totals 14 residues. The germline V gene encodes CDR1 LGHNA and CDR2 YNFKEQ. The assay was immunoSEQ multiplex PCR, and TCRdb's table has in-frame clones only and misses some. The sample yields a few hundred thousand clones, 85% seen once. Cohorts were based on clinical histories the participants reported. The chain carries TRBV4-2 and TRBJ2-7; the match to TRBD1 covers 7 bases. Input material: PBMCs or T cells enriched from blood (not recorded which). The source of this sequence is a woman between 45 and 65 years old who had recovered from COVID-19. This chain's CDR3 is CASSQELQGLVQYF. DNA of the CDR3: TGTGCCAGCAGCCAAGAATTACAGGGGCTGGTGCAGTACTTC.